The 17 T cell receptor beta chains reported below all come from one sample, sequenced in a study of T cells in Graves' hyperthyroidism and ophthalmopathy. RNA transcripts yielded amplified TCR beta CDR3 regions. HTBI primers were used for first-round RT-PCR of the TCR CDR3. Each CDR3 protein gets one entry after TCRdb re-called the multiplex PCR reads with MiXCR. There are fewer than 300,000 distinct CDR3 sequences in the sample; around 15% occur only once, and about 30% lies in the top ten. The sequencing sample was made of blood. The receptors shown here come from a woman between 45 and 65 years old with Graves' hyperthyroidism that later progressed to Graves' ophthalmopathy.

This clonotype has a count of ten or more. The chain recombines TRBV2 with TRBJ2-4; D might be TRBD1 (6 bases). Deletions cut 6 bases from V and 3 bases from J, with 9 bases between. The CDR3 contains 13 residues. CDR1 SNHLY and CDR2 FYNNEI come from the germline V gene. The CDR3 coding sequence is TGTGCCAGCAGACAGGGTGTCAAAAACATTCAGTACTTC. Translated, it gives CASRQGVKNIQYF.

Many counts were recorded for this clonotype. The V and J genes are TRBV3-1 and TRBJ1-4; D is unclear. The CDR3 spans 17 residues. Trimming took off 0 bases at V and 7 bases at J, with 18 bases between the two ends. Germline CDR1 reads LGHDT; CDR2 reads YNNKEL (reference sequence). The CDR3 DNA reads as TGTGCCAGCAGCCAAGAAAGGTACGGACTTCGGACTGAAAAACTGTTTTTT. Amino acid sequence: CASSQERYGLRTEKLFF. Filled out from reference TRBV3-1 and TRBJ1-4, the complete variable domain reads DTAVSQTPKYLVTQMGNDKSIKCEQNLGHDTMYWYKQDSKKFLKIMFSYNNKELIINETVPNRFSPKSPDKAHLNLHINSLELGDSAVYFCASSQERYGLRTEKLFFGSGTQLSVL.

As to this clonotype: Possible read error: a much larger clone is one base away. The CDR3 nucleotides read TGTGCCAGCAGCGAGGGACGGGGCATGAACACTGAAGCTTTCTTT. It encodes CASSEGRGMNTEAFF. This chain connects TRBV14 to TRBJ1-1, with D possibly being TRBD1 (5 bases). The CDR3 consists of 15 residues. The germline V gene encodes CDR1 SGHDN and CDR2 FVKESK. Trimming left V 5 bases short and J 0 bases short, with 13 bases between.

This chain connects TRBV7-2 to TRBJ2-6, with 9 bases matching TRBD1. The CDR3 sequence is 18 residues long. J was trimmed by 3 bases and V by 5 bases; bases with no gene match: 11. Germline V gene lookup returns CDR1 SGHTA and CDR2 FQGNSA. The CDR3: CASSPLATGGYGANVLTF. The CDR3 coding sequence is TGTGCCAGCAGCCCACTCGCGACAGGGGGTTATGGGGCCAACGTCCTGACTTTC.

This sequence joins TRBV7-2 and TRBJ1-4, with TRBD1 as a possible D gene (6 bases). With 3 bases removed from V and 4 bases from J, the gap between germline ends came to 12 bases. Looked up from germline, CDR1 is SGHTA and CDR2 is FQGNSA. The CDR3 extends over 15 amino acids. The chain's CDR3 is CASSFTGAGNEKLFF. CDR3 DNA sequence: TGTGCCAGCAGCTTCACGGGGGCGGGTAATGAAAAACTGTTTTTT.

This clonotype was detected many times. The V gene is TRBV12-3 or TRBV12-4, the J gene TRBJ2-3; D unresolved. The V and J ends lost 10 bases and 3 bases respectively, with 5 bases between them. CDR3 length: 10 residues. CDR3 sequence reads: CATRTDTQYF. The CDR3 DNA reads as TGTGCCACCCGGACAGATACGCAGTATTTT.

V usage is TRBV19 and J usage is TRBJ2-2; 11 bases are a match to TRBD1. Germline V gene lookup returns CDR1 LNHDA and CDR2 SQIVND (reference sequence). V shed 10 bases, J shed 1 base, and the junction held 5 bases outside the gene matches. The CDR3 contains 15 residues. The CDR3 sequence is CATLGQGGNTGELFF. DNA for the CDR3: TGTGCCACACTGGGACAGGGGGGGAACACCGGGGAGCTGTTTTTT.

This clonotype was detected once. J is TRBJ2-7 and V is TRBV6-2 or TRBV6-3; D is unresolved. This CDR3 contains 13 residues. Trimming left V 6 bases short and J 2 bases short, with 11 bases between. The germline gives CDR1 MNHEY, CDR2 SVGEGT. CDR3 in amino acids: CASSRIYPYEQYF. CDR3 DNA: TGTGCCAGCAGCCGTATTTATCCCTACGAGCAGTACTTC.

In its sample, this clonotype was seen many times. The gene calls are TRBV30 and TRBJ2-7; D remains unclear. The V gene's germline CDR1 is GTSNPN and CDR2 SVGIG (reference sequence). The V gene lost 3 bases and the J gene lost 0 bases, with 6 bases spanning the gap. The CDR3 has 12 residues. The CDR3 region has the DNA TGTGCCTGGAGCGATGACTCCTACGAGCAGTACTTC. Its translation: CAWSDDSYEQYF.

This clonotype was seen ten or more times. This rearrangement joins TRBV11-2 to TRBJ1-1; no reliable D call. The V and J ends lost 3 bases and 3 bases respectively, with 14 bases between them. Per germline, CDR1 SGHAT and CDR2 FQNNGV. CDR3 length equals 15 residues. The CDR3 DNA reads as TGTGCCAGCAGCTTTTTACTCCGGGCCGACACTGAAGCTTTCTTT. It specifies CASSFLLRADTEAFF.

J is TRBJ1-3 and V is TRBV5-1; D unclear. Germline V gene data show CDR1 as SGHRS and CDR2 as YFSETQ. V lost 0 bases and J lost 3, with 13 bases in between. The CDR3 extends over 16 amino acids. The CDR3 coding sequence is TGCGCCAGCAGCTTGGAGCCAAGCGCGGGTGGAAACACCATATATTTT. This encodes CASSLEPSAGGNTIYF.

This clonotype was counted a few times. The chain links TRBV11-2 to TRBJ2-7; 7 positions match TRBD1. CDR1 is SGHAT and CDR2 is FQNNGV in the germline V gene. V lost 3 bases, J lost 3 bases, and 8 bases stayed unmatched. This CDR3 comprises 15 residues. The CDR3 reads CASSFQRTGYYEQYF. The DNA for the CDR3 is TGTGCCAGCAGCTTTCAGCGGACAGGATACTACGAGCAGTACTTC.

There are many counts of this clonotype. V and J are TRBV6-1 and TRBJ1-5; D may be TRBD1 (6 bases). The CDR3 is 15 residues long. Germline CDR1 MNHNS, CDR2 SASEGT. Deletions cut 6 bases from V and 5 bases from J, with 17 bases between. For the CDR3, the DNA is TGTGCCAGCAGGGAACACATCACAGGGTATCAGCCCCAGCATTTT. Protein product: CASREHITGYQPQHF.

There are many counts of this clonotype. This sequence joins TRBV5-1 and TRBJ2-3; 7 bases are shared with TRBD1. The CDR3 has 14 amino acids. Trimming removed 7 bases from V and 0 bases from J; junction bases left unmatched: 5. Germline assignment: CDR1 SGHRS and CDR2 YFSETQ. In DNA form, the CDR3 reads TGCGCCAGCCAGGGACAGTATAGCACAGATACGCAGTATTTT. Amino acid sequence: CASQGQYSTDTQYF.

V is TRBV24-1 and J is TRBJ2-3, with D possibly TRBD1 on 6 matching bases. V gave up 8 bases and J gave up 4 bases, with 12 bases separating them. The CDR3 totals 13 residues. Germline CDR1 reads KGHDR; CDR2 reads SFDVKD. The CDR3 DNA sequence: TGTGCCACCAATCTAGGGGGAGCAGATACGCAGTATTTT. Encoded protein: CATNLGGADTQYF.

This clonotype appeared a few times. The chain joins TRBV25-1 to TRBJ1-4; D ambiguous. The CDR3 runs to 14 residues. Trimming cost V 3 bases and J 2 bases, with 7 bases left between them. CDR1 MGHDK and CDR2 SYGVNS come from the germline V gene. The CDR3 loop reads CASSDRTTNEKLFF. The CDR3 DNA reads as TGTGCCAGCAGTGACAGGACTACTAATGAAAAACTGTTTTTT.

This clonotype was observed many times. The chain joins TRBV6-1 to TRBJ1-1, with D possibly being TRBD1 (5 bases). The V gene's germline CDR1 is MNHNS and CDR2 SASEGT. The CDR3 is 15 amino acids. Trimming removed 7 bases from V and 0 bases from J, with 15 bases in between. For the CDR3, the DNA is TGTGCCAGCACAGACAGTCAACGACTGAACACTGAAGCTTTCTTT. It codes for CASTDSQRLNTEAFF.